The source of this T cell receptor beta chain is a study of blood T cell repertoires in COVID-19. Study as a whole: The origin of the acute and convalescent COVID-19 samples was the United States, Italy and Spain. The analysed material was cDNA or gDNA that came from T cells, B-cell-depleted T cells, or PBMCs.

Study processing details: By means of reference gene primer amplification, nucleated cell counts were estimated. The protocol was immunoSEQ multiplex PCR, while the TCRdb copy is restricted to in-frame clones and leaves out a portion. The D gene and trimming were derived from the DNA, and the V and J assignments and clone size from that table. Of approximately 80,000 clones in the sample, 70% to 85% were seen once. This clone was recorded only once. V was pared by 1 base and J by 8 bases, with 5 bases between. The V gene's germline CDR1 is GTSNPN and CDR2 SVGIG (reference sequence). The CDR3 has 10 residues.

The clonotype was recovered from a man aged 50-60 years with active or convalescent COVID-19. The gene calls are TRBV30 and TRBJ1-2, with no clear D. The source material was peripheral blood. CDR3 sequence reads: CAWSGRGYTF. CDR3 DNA sequence: TGTGCCTGGAGTGGCAGGGGCTACACCTTC.